This is a list of T cell receptor beta chains from one sample in a study of CD8 T cells in Susac syndrome. TCRdb independently ran MiXCR on the immunoSEQ multiplex PCR reads; one entry per CDR3 protein. The sample lists 110,000 or so distinct CDR3 sequences, just under 95% occurring once. Sequencing was performed on CD8+ T cells from PBMCs. The receptors derive from a human donor in good health. The CDR3 runs from the conserved cysteine through the conserved F or W. A D gene is named only where the DNA matches it firmly. The size entry is marked missing in some rows and otherwise reads once, few, many or a size class.

J,size,V,D,CDR3,DNA
TRBJ1-2,NA,TRBV7-9,NA,CASSLATNYGYTF,TGTGCCAGCAGCTTAGCGACCAACTATGGCTACACCTTC
TRBJ2-1,once,TRBV5-1,TRBD2,CASSLVVAGDLYNEQFF,TGCGCCAGCAGCCTCGTTGTAGCGGGAGATCTCTACAATGAGCAGTTCTTC
TRBJ1-4,once,TRBV2,NA,CASRTQNEKLFF,TGTGCCAGCAGGACCCAAAATGAAAAACTGTTTTTT
TRBJ2-7,NA,TRBV10-3,TRBD1,CAISGTGEAYEQYF,TGTGCCATCAGTGGGACAGGGGAAGCCTACGAGCAGTACTTC
TRBJ2-3,NA,TRBV20-1,TRBD2,CSAQGLAGGPRTDTQYF,TGCAGTGCTCAGGGACTAGCGGGGGGTCCTCGCACAGATACGCAGTATTTT
TRBJ1-5,NA,TRBV11-2,NA,CASSRRADQPQHF,TGTGCCAGCAGCCGGAGAGCGGACCAGCCCCAGCATTTT
TRBJ2-1,NA,TRBV6-2/TRBV6-3,NA,CASSITGTKQKNEQFF,TGTGCCAGCAGTATCACCGGGACCAAGCAGAAGAATGAGCAGTTCTTC
TRBJ2-3,once,TRBV18,TRBD1,CASSLTGADTDTQYF,TGTGCCAGCTCATTGACAGGGGCTGACACAGATACGCAGTATTTT
TRBJ1-3,NA,TRBV5-1,NA,CASSPGSSGNTIYF,TGCGCCAGCAGCCCTGGGAGCTCTGGAAACACCATATATTTT
TRBJ2-1,NA,TRBV20-1,NA,CSARDTGGVPYNEQFF,TGCAGTGCTAGAGATACCGGGGGAGTTCCCTACAATGAGCAGTTCTTC
TRBJ1-3,NA,TRBV7-8,NA,CASSLVYRGNSGNTIYF,TGTGCCAGCAGCTTAGTTTATCGGGGCAACTCTGGAAACACCATATATTTT
TRBJ2-2,NA,TRBV3-1,TRBD1,CASSQFTGQGYWSTGELFF,TGTGCCAGCAGCCAGTTCACGGGACAGGGGTATTGGAGCACCGGGGAGCTGTTTTTT
TRBJ1-5,NA,TRBV6-5,NA,CATGWDRYQPQHF,TGTGCCACCGGTTGGGACCGTTATCAGCCCCAGCATTTT
TRBJ2-6,NA,TRBV19,NA,CASSIGQPSGANVLTF,TGTGCCAGTAGTATAGGCCAGCCCTCTGGGGCCAACGTCCTGACTTTC
TRBJ2-2,NA,TRBV19,NA,CAIGQRSNTGELFF,TGTGCCATCGGTCAGCGGAGCAACACCGGGGAGCTGTTTTTT
TRBJ2-7,once,TRBV7-2,TRBD2,CASSITGTSGSYEQYF,TGTGCCAGCAGCATTACCGGGACTAGCGGCTCCTACGAGCAGTACTTC
TRBJ2-2,NA,TRBV18,NA,CASSPSNSGELFF,TGTGCCAGCTCACCATCTAACTCCGGGGAGCTGTTTTTT
TRBJ2-1,NA,TRBV12-5,TRBD2,CASGPSGRGLNEQFF,TGTGCTAGTGGCCCAAGCGGGAGAGGGTTGAATGAGCAGTTCTTC
TRBJ1-1,NA,TRBV11-2,NA,CASSQGGVTEAFF,TGTGCCAGCAGCCAGGGAGGGGTCACTGAAGCTTTCTTT
TRBJ1-2,NA,TRBV7-3,TRBD1,CASRLGGTATNYGYTF,TGTGCCAGCAGGTTGGGGGGGACAGCTACTAACTATGGCTACACCTTC
TRBJ2-3,NA,TRBV9,NA,CASSAHREGDTQYF,TGTGCCAGCAGCGCCCATAGGGAAGGGGATACGCAGTATTTT
TRBJ2-1,NA,TRBV20-1,TRBD1,CSAPLTGESEQFF,TGCAGTGCTCCCCTAACAGGGGAGAGTGAGCAGTTCTTC
TRBJ2-2,few,TRBV7-3,NA,CASSLMLNTGELFF,TGTGCCAGCAGCTTAATGTTGAACACCGGGGAGCTGTTTTTT
TRBJ2-2,NA,TRBV7-3,NA,CASSFGDPGELFF,TGTGCCAGCAGCTTTGGCGATCCCGGGGAGCTGTTTTTT
TRBJ2-5,NA,TRBV7-2,NA,CASSGAGQSKTQYF,TGTGCCAGCAGCGGGGCGGGACAATCAAAGACCCAGTACTTC
TRBJ2-7,once,TRBV7-2,NA,CASSLRQDEQYF,TGTGCCAGCAGCTTAAGACAGGACGAGCAGTACTTC
TRBJ1-2,NA,TRBV13,NA,CASSLGAESYGYTF,TGTGCCAGCAGCTTAGGAGCCGAGAGCTATGGCTACACCTTC
TRBJ1-5,NA,TRBV2,TRBD1,CASRGTGGLDQPQHF,TGTGCCAGCAGGGGGACAGGGGGCCTCGACCAGCCCCAGCATTTT
TRBJ2-2,NA,TRBV5-1,NA,CASSLVPGLTTGELFF,TGCGCCAGCAGCTTGGTACCCGGCCTCACCACCGGGGAGCTGTTTTTT
TRBJ1-1,NA,TRBV29-1,NA,CSVWWGSAEAFF,TGCAGCGTTTGGTGGGGAAGTGCTGAAGCTTTCTTT
TRBJ1-1,NA,TRBV6-2/TRBV6-3,NA,CASSSLVWWDEAFF,TGTGCCAGCAGTTCCCTGGTTTGGTGGGATGAAGCTTTCTTT
TRBJ1-1,NA,TRBV29-1,NA,CSVGRTVNTEAFF,TGCAGCGTTGGCCGAACAGTGAACACTGAAGCTTTCTTT
TRBJ2-7,once,TRBV3-1,NA,CASSPSEWAYEQYF,TGTGCCAGCAGCCCCAGTGAGTGGGCCTACGAGCAGTACTTC
TRBJ1-1,NA,TRBV29-1,NA,CSVAGSPVEAFF,TGCAGCGTTGCCGGCAGTCCGGTTGAAGCTTTCTTT
TRBJ2-1,NA,TRBV2,TRBD1,CASSERDRGGNEQFF,TGTGCCAGCAGTGAGCGGGACAGGGGCGGCAATGAGCAGTTCTTC
TRBJ2-7,few,TRBV19,TRBD2,CASRSTSGSFYEQYF,TGTGCCAGTAGGAGCACTAGCGGGAGTTTCTACGAGCAGTACTTC
TRBJ2-1,NA,TRBV7-2,NA,CASSLERNEQFF,TGTGCCAGCAGCTTGGAAAGGAATGAGCAGTTCTTC
TRBJ1-1,NA,TRBV30,NA,CAWSVRGYTEAFF,TGTGCCTGGAGTGTAAGGGGGTACACTGAAGCTTTCTTT
TRBJ2-2,NA,TRBV19,TRBD1,CASSRQGSSGELFF,TGTGCCAGTAGTCGACAGGGTTCCTCCGGGGAGCTGTTTTTT
TRBJ2-5,NA,TRBV6-5,NA,CASSYYGGETQYF,TGTGCCAGCAGTTACTACGGGGGAGAGACCCAGTACTTC
TRBJ1-2,NA,TRBV7-6,TRBD1,CASSLTDRAEGYTF,TGTGCCAGCAGCCTGACGGACAGGGCGGAGGGCTACACCTTC
TRBJ2-1,once,TRBV6-5,NA,CASSYIGGPSKNNEQFF,TGTGCCAGCAGTTACATCGGGGGCCCATCGAAGAACAATGAGCAGTTCTTC
TRBJ2-3,few,TRBV28,TRBD1,CASSSKGQGNADTQYF,TGTGCCAGCAGTTCAAAGGGACAGGGGAATGCAGATACGCAGTATTTT
TRBJ1-5,NA,TRBV12-3/TRBV12-4,NA,CASTTGKRQPQHF,TGTGCCAGCACTACAGGGAAGCGGCAGCCCCAGCATTTT
TRBJ2-7,NA,TRBV7-9,NA,CASTEGGSVFSEQYF,TGTGCCAGCACTGAGGGGGGTTCCGTCTTCTCCGAGCAGTACTTC
TRBJ1-1,NA,TRBV18,NA,CASSPLENTEAFF,TGTGCCAGCTCACCACTCGAGAACACTGAAGCTTTCTTT
TRBJ1-1,NA,TRBV7-9,NA,CASSLSNPNTEAFF,TGTGCCAGCAGCTTATCGAACCCAAACACTGAAGCTTTCTTT
TRBJ2-7,few,TRBV3-1,TRBD1,CASSPLRGLDYEQYF,TGTGCCAGCAGCCCTCTAAGGGGGCTTGACTACGAGCAGTACTTC
TRBJ1-1,NA,TRBV20-1,NA,CSARGLGRNTEAFF,TGCAGTGCTAGAGGATTAGGGAGAAACACTGAAGCTTTCTTT
TRBJ2-1,NA,TRBV27,TRBD1,CASSLGTGRHNEQFF,TGTGCCAGCAGTTTAGGGACAGGGAGGCACAATGAGCAGTTCTTC
TRBJ2-3,NA,TRBV29-1,NA,CSVEGGGGWMTDTQYF,TGCAGCGTTGAAGGGGGAGGGGGCTGGATGACAGATACGCAGTATTTT
TRBJ2-2,once,TRBV29-1,TRBD1,CSVYRGTGELFF,TGCAGCGTGTACAGGGGGACCGGGGAGCTGTTTTTT
TRBJ2-6,NA,TRBV19,TRBD2,CASWTSGGSGANVLTF,TGTGCCAGCTGGACTAGCGGGGGATCTGGGGCCAACGTCCTGACTTTC
TRBJ2-1,NA,TRBV6-5,NA,CASSYLVGTRSYNEQFF,TGTGCCAGCAGTTACCTAGTGGGCACCCGCTCCTACAATGAGCAGTTCTTC
TRBJ2-1,NA,TRBV6-6,TRBD1,CASSWDREDNEQFF,TGTGCCAGCAGTTGGGACAGGGAGGACAATGAGCAGTTCTTC
TRBJ1-2,NA,TRBV4-3,NA,CASSQGAGGIYGYTF,TGCGCCAGCAGCCAAGGGGCTGGGGGCATCTATGGCTACACCTTC
TRBJ1-4,NA,TRBV30,NA,CAWRQGMAEKLFF,TGTGCCTGGAGGCAGGGGATGGCTGAAAAACTGTTTTTT
TRBJ2-1,NA,TRBV28,NA,CASSPANEQFF,TGTGCCAGCAGCCCCGCAAATGAGCAGTTCTTC